The 31 T cell receptor beta chains given below trace back to one sample, sequenced in a study of CD8+CD57+ T cells in acquired aplastic anemia. Genomic DNA served as template for TCR beta VDJ and CDR3 profiling. TCRdb processed the reads anew with MiXCR; each CDR3 protein has one entry. The sample holds about 180,000 distinct CDR3 sequences, around 50% seen once. Patients sequenced had flow cytometry evidence of CD8+CD57+ cell expansion. The sequenced material came from sorted CD4+, CD8+, or CD8+CD57+ T cells (not recorded which) from PBMCs. These receptors were taken from a human donor with aplastic anemia.

This clonotype was counted many times. This chain uses TRBV20-1 with TRBJ1-5; D is perhaps TRBD1 (5 bases). Germline CDR1 DFQATT, CDR2 SNEGSKA (reference sequence). V lost 5 bases and J 0 bases, leaving 8 bases between the germline ends. There are 13 residues in the CDR3. CDR3 DNA: TGCAGTGCTTGGCAGGGTAGCAATCAGCCCCAGCATTTT. It codes for CSAWQGSNQPQHF.

This clonotype was seen only a few times. The chain has TRBV29-1 and TRBJ1-2; D gene uncertain. Germline values: CDR1 SQVTM, CDR2 ANQGSEA. Trimming left V 0 bases short and J 8 bases short, with 16 bases between. There are 14 residues in the CDR3. The CDR3 DNA sequence: TGCAGCGTTGAAGATCGGTTGTCAGCCAGGGGCTACACCTTC. This codes for CSVEDRLSARGYTF.

This clonotype has a handful of counts. The CDR3 DNA sequence: TGTGCCAGCAGCTTGGGACTAGCCCCACAATATGAGCAGTTCTTC. Protein: CASSLGLAPQYEQFF. The rearrangement uses TRBV11-1 and TRBJ2-1; TRBD2 agrees at 9 bases. CDR1 is SGHAT and CDR2 is FQDESV in the germline V gene (reference sequence). V gave up 3 bases and J gave up 8 bases; unmatched junction bases: 8. The CDR3 spans 15 residues.

This clonotype was observed at least ten times. The V call is TRBV20-1, the J call TRBJ2-2; 7 nucleotides line up with TRBD2. This CDR3 contains 14 residues. The germline CDR1 and CDR2 sequences are DFQATT and SNEGSKA (reference sequence). V trimming: 5 bases; J trimming: 4 bases; junction bases outside the gene matches: 7. The CDR3 nucleotides are TGCAGTGCTCTAATGGGGGGGAGCACCGGGGAGCTGTTTTTT. Protein: CSALMGGSTGELFF.

The CDR3: CASSPNTVEQYF. CDR3 coding DNA: TGTGCCAGCAGTCCGAACACCGTCGAGCAGTACTTC. The chain couples TRBV12-3 or TRBV12-4 to TRBJ2-7; D gene uncertain. The V and J ends lost 5 bases and 6 bases respectively, with 11 bases between them. CDR3 length: 12 residues.

V and J are TRBV4-1 and TRBJ1-5, with D hard to call. The CDR3 extends over 16 amino acids. Trimming cost V 1 base and J 6 bases, with 16 bases left between them. Germline CDR1 reads MGHRA; CDR2 reads YSYEKL. CDR3 DNA: TGCGCCAGCAGCCAAGGAAGACTGGGTAGAGCTCAGCCCCAGCATTTT. It codes for CASSQGRLGRAQPQHF.

V and J are TRBV2 and TRBJ1-4; D is unclear. Between the trimmed V and J ends, which lost 7 bases and 2 bases, there was a span of 17 bases. The CDR3 has 16 residues. In germline, CDR1 is SNHLY, CDR2 FYNNEI. The CDR3 DNA reads TGTGCCAGCACCGCGGCTGGGTGCCGCACTAATGAAAAACTGTTTTTT. It translates to CASTAAGCRTNEKLFF.

The sample holds many counts of this clonotype. V is TRBV9 and J is TRBJ2-5; 11 nucleotides align to TRBD2. CDR3 length: 20 amino acids. Losses at the gene ends were 0 bases for V and 2 bases for J; bases not matched to a gene: 15. CDR1 and CDR2 (germline): SGDLS, YYNGEE. The CDR3 sequence is CASSVGPAGSVAGGQETQYF. CDR3 sequence (DNA): TGTGCCAGCAGCGTAGGCCCCGCGGGCTCTGTAGCGGGGGGGCAAGAGACCCAGTACTTC.

There are many counts of this clonotype. The rearrangement uses TRBV11-2 and TRBJ2-3; D may correspond to TRBD1 or TRBD2 (5 bases each). V lost 5 bases to trimming and J lost 6 bases, with 18 bases between them. In germline, CDR1 is SGHAT, CDR2 FQNNGV. This CDR3 has 15 residues. Here the CDR3 DNA reads TGTGCCAGCAGCCAATCCGGGACCGGTCAGGATACGCAGTATTTT. This sequence encodes CASSQSGTGQDTQYF.

This clonotype was detected many times. The CDR3 nucleotides are TGTGCCAGCAGCGTAGGAGGGGGCAATGATTCACCCCTCCACTTT. Translating gives CASSVGGGNDSPLHF. The rearrangement joins TRBV9 to TRBJ1-6; TRBD1 agrees at 7 bases. The ends lost 0 bases at V and 8 bases at J; junction bases unmatched: 5. This CDR3 has 15 residues. In germline, CDR1 is SGDLS, CDR2 YYNGEE. The variable domain in full, completed from reference TRBV9 and TRBJ1-6, reads DSGVTQTPKHLITATGQRVTLRCSPRSGDLSVYWYQQSLDQGLQFLIQYYNGEERAKGNILERFSAQQFPDLHSELNLSSLELGDSALYFCASSVGGGNDSPLHFGNGTRLTVT.

This clonotype was detected only once. This chain uses TRBV20-1 with TRBJ2-5; perhaps TRBD2 as D (5 bases). The V end lost 7 bases, the J end lost 5 bases, and 14 bases lay between the germline ends. Germline V gene lookup returns CDR1 DFQATT and CDR2 SNEGSKA (reference sequence). The CDR3 has 12 amino acids. The CDR3 coding sequence is TGCAGTGTACGGGCGGGTCCGGAGACCCAGTACTTC. Its translation: CSVRAGPETQYF.

This clonotype was counted at least ten times. This chain connects TRBV20-1 to TRBJ2-1; D remains ambiguous. CDR1 and CDR2 (germline): DFQATT, SNEGSKA (reference sequence). The CDR3 runs to 13 residues. Trimming cost V 4 bases and J 4 bases, with 11 bases left between them. Here the CDR3 reads CSATISGYNEQFF. The CDR3 bases are TGCAGTGCTACTATTTCGGGTTACAATGAGCAGTTCTTC.

This chain links TRBV6-1 with TRBJ2-5; tentative D call: TRBD1 (5 bases). The CDR3 extends over 14 amino acids. V was shortened by 7 bases and J by 5 bases, with 17 bases between the two germline ends. Per the germline V gene, CDR1 is MNHNS and CDR2 is SASEGT. The DNA for the CDR3 is TGTGCCAGCACACCATTTAGGGGCGCGGAGACCCAGTACTTC. Protein sequence: CASTPFRGAETQYF.

This clonotype was seen once. V is TRBV11-3 and J is TRBJ2-7, with D maybe TRBD1 (5 bases). Germline loops: CDR1 SGHNT, CDR2 YENEEA. Trimming pared 10 bases from V and 4 bases from J, leaving 23 bases between. The CDR3 sequence is 15 residues long. CDR3 nucleotides: TGTGCCAACAGTGATTCAGCAGGGAAAAGATACGAGCAGTACTTC. Its translation: CANSDSAGKRYEQYF.

The genes are TRBV11-2 and TRBJ2-1; D is perhaps TRBD1 (6 bases). V lost 2 bases, J lost 9 bases, and 17 bases lay in between. The CDR3 totals 15 residues. Germline V CDR1 and CDR2: SGHAT, FQNNGV. The CDR3 is CASSLLAGALGEQFF. The CDR3 DNA reads TGTGCCAGCAGCTTACTAGCAGGGGCCCTGGGTGAGCAGTTCTTC.

This clonotype occurred a few times. The genes are TRBV7-9 and TRBJ2-7; D not certain. Trimming shortened V by 5 bases and J by 2 bases, and 10 bases separated the two germline ends. Germline loops: CDR1 SEHNR, CDR2 FQNEAQ (reference sequence). The CDR3 has 13 residues. Here the CDR3 DNA reads TGTGCCAGCAGCCCTCCGGTGACCTACGAGCAGTACTTC. Amino acids: CASSPPVTYEQYF.

The chain's CDR3 is CASSTTRTVTYEQYF. For the CDR3, the DNA is TGTGCCAGTAGCACCACTAGGACGGTTACCTACGAGCAGTACTTC. J is TRBJ2-7 and V is TRBV19; a weak D match, TRBD2 (5 bases). The germline V and J ends were trimmed by 6 bases and 2 bases, with 17 bases remaining between them. Germline loops: CDR1 LNHDA, CDR2 SQIVND (reference sequence). The CDR3 is 15 amino acids. The full variable domain, its missing parts supplied by reference TRBV19 and TRBJ2-7, is DGGITQSPKYLFRKEGQNVTLSCEQNLNHDAMYWYRQDPGQGLRLIYYSQIVNDFQKGDIAEGYSVSREKKESFPLTVTSAQKNPTAFYLCASSTTRTVTYEQYFGPGTRLTVT.

On this clonotype itself: This CDR3 is missing its conserved last phenylalanine or tryptophan, likely due to a read error. V gene TRBV12-3 or TRBV12-4 combines with J gene TRBJ1-3; 7 nucleotides align to TRBD1. V was pared by 5 bases and J by 2 bases, with 3 bases of the junction left unmatched. The CDR3 spans 14 residues. CDR3 amino acids: CASSPGGTGNTIYC. CDR3 nucleotide sequence: TGTGCCAGCAGTCCAGGGGGAACTGGAAACACCATATATTGT.

This clonotype was found many times. The chain joins TRBV20-1 to TRBJ1-1, with 7 bases fitting TRBD1. In germline, CDR1 is DFQATT, CDR2 SNEGSKA (reference sequence). With V trimmed by 6 bases and J by 4 bases, 8 bases remained unmatched. CDR3 length: 13 residues. The chain's CDR3 is CSARGGAGTEAFF. The CDR3 DNA reads TGCAGTGCCAGGGGGGGGGCCGGCACTGAAGCTTTCTTT.

This clonotype was found many times. The CDR3 region is CASSRRQGRDYGYTF. The CDR3 DNA reads TGTGCCAGTAGTCGAAGACAGGGACGGGACTATGGCTACACCTTC. This chain connects TRBV19 to TRBJ1-2, with TRBD1 matching over 7 bases. The V gene's germline CDR1 is LNHDA and CDR2 SQIVND (reference sequence). CDR3 size: 15 residues. Trimming cost V 5 bases and J 3 bases; bases outside gene matches: 9.

Note on this clonotype: Sequence at one end of the junction differs from germline and may be a read error. The CDR3 protein is CASGLRQGRLSGNTIYF. In DNA form, the CDR3 reads TGTGCCAGCGGCTTAAGACAGGGCAGACTCTCTGGAAACACCATATATTTT. The rearrangement links TRBV11-2 to TRBJ1-3, with 7 bases matching TRBD1. The CDR3 runs 17 residues. Germline-derived CDR1 and CDR2 are SGHAT and FQNNGV.

This clonotype was seen many times. The chain recombines TRBV9 with TRBJ1-2; D perhaps matches TRBD1 (5 bases). The germline gives CDR1 SGDLS, CDR2 YYNGEE. The ends were cut back, 0 bases at V and 3 bases at J, with 15 bases in the middle. The CDR3 spans 16 residues. The CDR3 sequence: CASSVVEGNYYYGYTF. CDR3 nucleotides: TGTGCCAGCAGCGTAGTGGAGGGGAACTATTACTATGGCTACACCTTC.

In this sample, this clonotype turned up a few times. One base away lies a much larger clone, so this may be a sequencing read error. The chain combines TRBV12-3 or TRBV12-4 with TRBJ2-7; TRBD2 might be the D (5 bases). The CDR3 is 14 residues long. The CDR3 DNA sequence: TGTGCCAACAGTTCCTGGGGAGTGGGCTACGAGCAGTACTTC. Translation gives CANSSWGVGYEQYF.

This rearrangement joins TRBV5-1 to TRBJ2-3; 7 bases are a match to TRBD2. Unmatched junction bases numbered 7, after V lost 0 bases and J lost 0 bases. Germline assignment: CDR1 SGHRS and CDR2 YFSETQ. The CDR3 runs 17 residues. CDR3 DNA sequence: TGCGCCAGCAGCTTGGTTGCTAGCGGATCTAGCACAGATACGCAGTATTTT. Its protein is CASSLVASGSSTDTQYF. Complete variable domain (other parts from reference TRBV5-1 and TRBJ2-3): KAGVTQTPRYLIKTRGQQVTLSCSPISGHRSVSWYQQTPGQGLQFLFEYFSETQRNKGNFPGRFSGRQFSNSRSEMNVSTLELGDSALYLCASSLVASGSSTDTQYFGPGTRLTVL.

The rearrangement joins TRBV7-9 to TRBJ2-7; D is ambiguous. V dropped 2 bases and J dropped 2 bases, with 7 bases sitting between them. This CDR3 contains 13 residues. CDR1 and CDR2 from the germline V gene are SEHNR and FQNEAQ (reference sequence). CDR3 bases: TGTGCCAGCAGCTTATTAGGTGCCTACGAGCAGTACTTC. It is translated as CASSLLGAYEQYF. Variable domain in full (rest from reference TRBV7-9 and TRBJ2-7): DTGVSQNPRHKITKRGQNVTFRCDPISEHNRLYWYRQTLGQGPEFLTYFQNEAQLEKSRLLSDRFSAERPKGSFSTLEIQRTEQGDSAMYLCASSLLGAYEQYFGPGTRLTVT.

This clonotype was observed many times. This rearrangement joins TRBV7-6 to TRBJ2-7; D ambiguous. V lost 3 bases and J 0 bases, leaving 6 bases between the germline ends. Germline lookup yields CDR1 SGHVS and CDR2 FNYEAQ. CDR3 length equals 13 residues. The CDR3 is CASSLHSSYEQYF. The CDR3 DNA follows: TGTGCCAGCAGCTTGCACAGCTCCTACGAGCAGTACTTC. Drawing the rest from reference TRBV7-6 and TRBJ2-7, the complete variable domain is GAGVSQSPRYKVTKRGQDVALRCDPISGHVSLYWYRQALGQGPEFLTYFNYEAQQDKSGLPNDRFSAERPEGSISTLTIQRTEQRDSAMYRCASSLHSSYEQYFGPGTRLTVT.

The chain has TRBV9 and TRBJ2-3; D is ambiguous. Germline V gives CDR1 SGDLS, CDR2 YYNGEE. The V end lost 6 bases, the J end lost 0 bases, and 8 bases lay between the germline ends. This CDR3 region has 13 residues. This CDR3 is CASKGGSTDTQYF. The DNA of the CDR3 is TGTGCCAGCAAAGGCGGCAGCACAGATACGCAGTATTTT.

This chain connects TRBV28 to TRBJ2-1; no definite D call. This CDR3 contains 14 residues. Trimming pared 1 base from V and 3 bases from J, leaving 7 bases between. Germline V gives CDR1 MDHEN, CDR2 SYDVKM. Here the CDR3 DNA reads TGTGCCAGCAGTTTATCAACTTACTACAATGAGCAGTTCTTC. This sequence encodes CASSLSTYYNEQFF.

The gene calls are TRBV20-1 and TRBJ1-2; the D is unclear. Trimming cost V 5 bases and J 4 bases, with 14 bases left between them. Germline V gene lookup returns CDR1 DFQATT and CDR2 SNEGSKA (reference sequence). The CDR3 totals 13 residues. The CDR3 region has the DNA TGCAGTGCTTTAAAAGACGGACTCTATGGCTACACCTTC. Translating it yields CSALKDGLYGYTF.

This chain links TRBV2 with TRBJ2-2, with TRBD1 as a possible D gene (5 bases). Germline lookup yields CDR1 SNHLY and CDR2 FYNNEI. There are 14 residues in the CDR3. Trimming cost V 2 bases and J 5 bases, with 9 bases left between them. CDR3 sequence (DNA): TGTGCCAGCAGTGAACTGGGGCGGACCGGGGAGCTGTTTTTT. Amino acid sequence: CASSELGRTGELFF.

The V gene is TRBV12-3 or TRBV12-4, the J gene TRBJ1-6; D is unresolved. The CDR3 has 13 residues. V was cut by 6 bases and J by 9 bases, with 12 bases left in between. The CDR3 nucleotides are TGTGCCAGCAGAGACGGAAACCCTTCACCCCTCCACTTT. Translating gives CASRDGNPSPLHF.